The 6 T cell receptor beta chains in this list originate from one sample, sequenced in a study of cytomegalovirus exposure and HLA in healthy donors. PCR was performed using 60 Vbeta and 13 Jbeta primers. Data came from immunoSEQ multiplex PCR; TCRdb stores just in-frame clones and leaves some out. The sample has roughly 88,000 clones, around 80% seen once; the top ten hold around 5.3%. Sequencing was carried out using PBMCs. The receptors come from a man under 40 in good health and CMV-seropositive.

The rearrangement links TRBV5-1 to TRBJ1-1; 8 bases align to TRBD1. This CDR3 comprises 16 residues. With 0 bases clipped from V and 7 bases from J, the junction kept 11 bases outside the gene matches. CDR1 and CDR2 from the germline V gene are SGHRS and YFSETQ. CDR3 DNA: TGCGCCAGCAGCTTGGCTCAGGGGGCGCTGGTATATGAAGCTTTCTTT. Encoded protein: CASSLAQGALVYEAFF.

This sequence joins TRBV6-5 and TRBJ1-1; D is perhaps TRBD1 (5 bases). Trimming removed 0 bases from V and 1 base from J, with 9 bases in between. Per the germline V gene, CDR1 is MNHEY and CDR2 is SVGAGI. This CDR3 contains 15 residues. As DNA, the CDR3 is TGTGCCAGCAGTTACTCCCAGGGCGCGAACACTGAAGCTTTCTTT. It yields the protein CASSYSQGANTEAFF.

This chain joins TRBV19 and TRBJ1-1; D call uncertain. V lost 5 bases and J 4 bases, leaving 11 bases between the germline ends. The length of the CDR3 is 13 residues. Germline CDR1 is LNHDA and CDR2 is SQIVND (reference sequence). The CDR3, as DNA: TGTGCCAGTAGTTGGGGAGGAGGCACTGAAGCTTTCTTT. It specifies CASSWGGGTEAFF.

The J gene is TRBJ2-2, the V gene TRBV5-1; 7 positions agree with TRBD2. The CDR3 is 17 residues long. Germline trimming cut 0 bases from V and 1 base from J; bases unmatched to any gene: 6. Germline lookup yields CDR1 SGHRS and CDR2 YFSETQ. CDR3 in amino acids: CASSLEGSGVNTGELFF. For the CDR3, the DNA is TGCGCCAGCAGCTTGGAGGGCAGCGGGGTGAACACCGGGGAGCTGTTTTTT.

In its sample, this clone was seen once. The rearrangement links TRBV15 to TRBJ2-1; a weak D match, TRBD2 (5 bases). This CDR3 spans 15 amino acids. With 0 bases removed from V and 9 bases from J, the gap between germline ends came to 15 bases. CDR1 and CDR2 from the germline V gene are LNHNV and YYDKDF (reference sequence). In DNA, the CDR3 is TGTGCCACCAGCAGAGATAACGGGGAAGGGAGTGAGCAGTTCTTC. Protein: CATSRDNGEGSEQFF. The variable domain in full, completed from reference TRBV15 and TRBJ2-1, reads DAMVIQNPRYQVTQFGKPVTLSCSQTLNHNVMYWYQQKSSQAPKLLFHYYDKDFNNEADTPDNFQSRRPNTSFCFLDIRSPGLGDTAMYLCATSRDNGEGSEQFFGPGTRLTVL.

The rearrangement links TRBV18 to TRBJ2-5; D is perhaps TRBD1 (5 bases). The CDR3 runs 15 residues. Trimming removed 3 bases at V and 4 bases at J, with 15 bases between. Germline assignment: CDR1 KGHSH and CDR2 LQKENI. The CDR3 sequence: CASSPGKGARETQYF. DNA of the CDR3: TGTGCCAGCTCACCGGGTAAAGGGGCCCGAGAGACCCAGTACTTC.